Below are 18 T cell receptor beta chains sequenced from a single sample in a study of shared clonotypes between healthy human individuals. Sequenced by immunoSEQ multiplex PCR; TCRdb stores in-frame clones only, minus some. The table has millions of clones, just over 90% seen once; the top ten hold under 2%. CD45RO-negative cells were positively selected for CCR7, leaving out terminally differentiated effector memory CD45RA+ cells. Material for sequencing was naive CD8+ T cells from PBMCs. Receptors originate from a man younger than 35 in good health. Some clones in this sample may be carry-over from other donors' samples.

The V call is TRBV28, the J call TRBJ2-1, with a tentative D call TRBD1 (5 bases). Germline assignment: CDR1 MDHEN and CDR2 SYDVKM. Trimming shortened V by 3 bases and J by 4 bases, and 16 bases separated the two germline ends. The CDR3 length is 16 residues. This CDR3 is CASSFPAPTEYNEQFF. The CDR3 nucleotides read TGTGCCAGCAGTTTTCCGGCTCCGACAGAATACAATGAGCAGTTCTTC.

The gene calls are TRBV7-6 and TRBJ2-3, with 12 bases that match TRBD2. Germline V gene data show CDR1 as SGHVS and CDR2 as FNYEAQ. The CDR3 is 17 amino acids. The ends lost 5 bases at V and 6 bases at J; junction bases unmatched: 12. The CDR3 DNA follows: TGTGCCAGCAGCATTCCTCGGACTAGCGGGGATAGGGATACGCAGTATTTT. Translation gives CASSIPRTSGDRDTQYF.

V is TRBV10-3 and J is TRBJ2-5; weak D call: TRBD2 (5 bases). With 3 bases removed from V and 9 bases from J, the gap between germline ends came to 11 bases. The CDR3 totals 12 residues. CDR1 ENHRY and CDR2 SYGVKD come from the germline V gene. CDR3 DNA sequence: TGTGCCATCAGTGACAACGACGGGGCCCAGTACTTC. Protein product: CAISDNDGAQYF.

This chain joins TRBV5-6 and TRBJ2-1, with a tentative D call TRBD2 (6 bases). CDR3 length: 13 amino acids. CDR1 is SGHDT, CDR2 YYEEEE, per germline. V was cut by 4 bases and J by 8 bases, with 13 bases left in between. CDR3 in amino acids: CASSPEGRDEQFF. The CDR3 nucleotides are TGTGCCAGCAGCCCGGAGGGGCGGGATGAGCAGTTCTTC.

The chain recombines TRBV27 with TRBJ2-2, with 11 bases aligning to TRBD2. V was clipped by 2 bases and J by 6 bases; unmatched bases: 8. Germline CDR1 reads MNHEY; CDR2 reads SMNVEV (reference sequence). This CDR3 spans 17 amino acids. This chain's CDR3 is CASSLPTLAGEPGELFF. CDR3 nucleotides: TGTGCCAGCAGTTTACCGACACTAGCGGGAGAGCCCGGGGAGCTGTTTTTT.

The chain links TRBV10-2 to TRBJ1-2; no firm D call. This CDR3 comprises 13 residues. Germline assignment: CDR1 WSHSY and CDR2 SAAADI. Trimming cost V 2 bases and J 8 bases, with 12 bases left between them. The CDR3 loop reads CASSEGPLGGYTF. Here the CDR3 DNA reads TGCGCCAGCAGTGAGGGACCATTAGGAGGCTACACCTTC.

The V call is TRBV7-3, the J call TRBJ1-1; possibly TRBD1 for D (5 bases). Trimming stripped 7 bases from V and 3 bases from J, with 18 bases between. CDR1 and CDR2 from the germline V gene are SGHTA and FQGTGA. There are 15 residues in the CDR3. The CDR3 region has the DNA TGTGCCAGCAATTCTTTGGGGGGTACTGACACTGAAGCTTTCTTT. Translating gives CASNSLGGTDTEAFF. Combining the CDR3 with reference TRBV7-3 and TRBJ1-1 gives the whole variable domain GAGVSQTPSNKVTEKGKYVELRCDPISGHTALYWYRQSLGQGPEFLIYFQGTGAADDSGLPNDRFFAVRPEGSVSTLKIQRTERGDSAVYLCASNSLGGTDTEAFFGQGTRLTVV.

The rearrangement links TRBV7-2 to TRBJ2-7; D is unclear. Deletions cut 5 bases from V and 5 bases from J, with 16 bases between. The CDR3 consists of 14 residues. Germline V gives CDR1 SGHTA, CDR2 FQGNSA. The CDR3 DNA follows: TGTGCCAGCAGCCCAGTGAGCTTAGTCCACGAGCAGTACTTC. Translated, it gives CASSPVSLVHEQYF.

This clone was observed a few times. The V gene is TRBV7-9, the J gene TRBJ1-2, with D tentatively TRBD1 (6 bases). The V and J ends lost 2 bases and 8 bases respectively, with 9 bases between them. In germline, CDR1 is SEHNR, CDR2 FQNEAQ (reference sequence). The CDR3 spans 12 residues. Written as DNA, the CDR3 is TGTGCCAGCAGCTTACCAGGGGAAGGCTACACCTTC. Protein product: CASSLPGEGYTF.

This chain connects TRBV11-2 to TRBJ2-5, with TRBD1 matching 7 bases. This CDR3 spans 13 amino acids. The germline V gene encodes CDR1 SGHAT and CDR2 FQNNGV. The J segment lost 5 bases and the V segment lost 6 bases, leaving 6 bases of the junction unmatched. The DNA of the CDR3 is TGTGCCAGCAGAGGCAGGGGGTGGGAGACCCAGTACTTC. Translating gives CASRGRGWETQYF.

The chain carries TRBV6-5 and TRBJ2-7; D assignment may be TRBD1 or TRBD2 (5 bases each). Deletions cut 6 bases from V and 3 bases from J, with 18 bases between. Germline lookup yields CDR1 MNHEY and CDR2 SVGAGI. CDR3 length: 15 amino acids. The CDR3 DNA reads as TGTGCCAGCAGCATTATGATCGGGGCTCTCTACGAGCAGTACTTC. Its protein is CASSIMIGALYEQYF.

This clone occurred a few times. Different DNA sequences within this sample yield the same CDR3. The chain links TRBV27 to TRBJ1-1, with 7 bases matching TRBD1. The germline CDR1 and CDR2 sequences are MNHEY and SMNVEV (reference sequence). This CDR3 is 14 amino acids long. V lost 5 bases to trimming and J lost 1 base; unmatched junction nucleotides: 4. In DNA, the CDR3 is TGTGCCAGCAGTCTCCGGGACAGGAACACTGAAGCTTTCTTT. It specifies CASSLRDRNTEAFF.

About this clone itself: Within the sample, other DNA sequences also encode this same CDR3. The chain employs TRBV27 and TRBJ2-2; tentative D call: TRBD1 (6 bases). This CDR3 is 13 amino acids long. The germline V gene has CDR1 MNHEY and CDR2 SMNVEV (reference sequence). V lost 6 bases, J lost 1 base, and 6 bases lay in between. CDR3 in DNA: TGTGCCAGCAGGGACAGGAACACCGGGGAGCTGTTTTTT. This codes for CASRDRNTGELFF.

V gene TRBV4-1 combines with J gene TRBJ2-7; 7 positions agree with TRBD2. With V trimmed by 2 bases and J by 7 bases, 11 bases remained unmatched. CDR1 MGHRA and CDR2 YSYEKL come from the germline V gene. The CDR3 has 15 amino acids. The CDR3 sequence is CASSQPSLADREQYF. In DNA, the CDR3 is TGCGCCAGCAGCCAACCCTCCCTAGCGGATAGAGAGCAGTACTTC.

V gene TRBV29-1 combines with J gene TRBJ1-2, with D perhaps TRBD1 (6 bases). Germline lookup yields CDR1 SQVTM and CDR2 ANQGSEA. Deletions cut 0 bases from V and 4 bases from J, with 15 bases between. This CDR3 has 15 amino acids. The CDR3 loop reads CSVEDRQGRRYGYTF. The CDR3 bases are TGCAGCGTTGAAGATCGTCAGGGGCGCCGCTATGGCTACACCTTC.

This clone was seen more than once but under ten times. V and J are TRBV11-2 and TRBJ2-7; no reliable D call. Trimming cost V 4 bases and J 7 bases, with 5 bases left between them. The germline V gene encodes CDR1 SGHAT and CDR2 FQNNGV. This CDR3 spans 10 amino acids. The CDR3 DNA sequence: TGTGCCAGCAGCTCCCGAGAGCAGTACTTC. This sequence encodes CASSSREQYF.

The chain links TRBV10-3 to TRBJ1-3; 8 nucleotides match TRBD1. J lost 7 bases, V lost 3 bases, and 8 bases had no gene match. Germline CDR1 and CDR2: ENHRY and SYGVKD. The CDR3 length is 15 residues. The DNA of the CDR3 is TGTGCCATCAGTGACCGGACAGGGAAGGGGAACACCATATATTTT. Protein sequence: CAISDRTGKGNTIYF.

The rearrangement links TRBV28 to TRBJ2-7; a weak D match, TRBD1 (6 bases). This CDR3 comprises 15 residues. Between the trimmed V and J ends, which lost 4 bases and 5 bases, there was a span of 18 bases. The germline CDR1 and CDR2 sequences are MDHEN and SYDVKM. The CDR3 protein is CASSSGPTGWNEQYF. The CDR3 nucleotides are TGTGCCAGCAGTTCGGGGCCTACAGGGTGGAACGAGCAGTACTTC. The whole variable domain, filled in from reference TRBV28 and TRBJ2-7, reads DVKVTQSSRYLVKRTGEKVFLECVQDMDHENMFWYRQDPGLGLRLIYFSYDVKMKEKGDIPEGYSVSREKKERFSLILESASTNQTSMYLCASSSGPTGWNEQYFGPGTRLTVT.